At least ten counts were recorded for the clone carrying this T cell receptor beta chain. This sample is part of a study of identical twins. TCRdb reprocessed the 5' RACE reads via MiXCR and lists one record per CDR3 protein. This sample carries some 560,000 distinct CDR3 sequences, around 9.6% of them seen once, and the ten largest clones take under 3.5%. In germline, CDR1 is MNHEY, CDR2 SMNVEV (reference sequence). The V gene lost 3 bases and the J gene lost 8 bases, with 11 bases spanning the gap. There are 13 residues in the CDR3. This sample was also put to use in a study of yellow fever vaccine responses in identical twins.

Sequenced: PBMCs. The gene calls are TRBV27 and TRBJ2-1; perhaps TRBD1 as D (5 bases). The sequence was obtained from a woman aged 18-29 years in good health. DNA for the CDR3: TGTGCCAGCAGTTTGGCAGGGTTGGATGAGCAGTTCTTC. Protein product: CASSLAGLDEQFF.